The clone carrying this T cell receptor beta chain occurred a few times. The antigen is unknown. This entry comes from a study of T-cell memory formation after mild COVID-19. General study points: Mainly CM and EM harbored the contracting CD4+ clones; mainly EMRA harbored the CD8+ ones. The study found balanced CD4/CD8 in clones contracting day 15 to 85 and a CD4+ lean in later expanders. The study detected some responding clones in pre-infection memory, suggesting cross-reactive memory joined.

The authors produced TCR alpha and TCR beta cDNA libraries with sample barcodes and UMIs by 5'RACE using constant-segment primers. Using its own MiXCR run on the 5' RACE reads, TCRdb lists one record per CDR3 protein. This sample has around 300,000 distinct CDR3 sequences, with about an eighth found just once. The clonotype was recovered from a man aged 18 to 30 who had mild COVID-19 (a few samples of this study predate the infection). Cell type and time point are not known. The sequencing input was PBMCs or a T cell subset sorted from them (not recorded which).

CDR3 amino acids: CASSLGPGLSYEQYV. DNA for the CDR3: TGCGCCAGCAGCTTGGGACCGGGACTGTCCTACGAGCAGTACGTC. The V gene is TRBV5-1, the J gene TRBJ2-7, with D possibly TRBD2 on 6 matching bases. The CDR3 extends over 15 amino acids. V shed 0 bases and J shed 1 base, with 11 bases lying between them. Germline V gene lookup returns CDR1 SGHRS and CDR2 YFSETQ.